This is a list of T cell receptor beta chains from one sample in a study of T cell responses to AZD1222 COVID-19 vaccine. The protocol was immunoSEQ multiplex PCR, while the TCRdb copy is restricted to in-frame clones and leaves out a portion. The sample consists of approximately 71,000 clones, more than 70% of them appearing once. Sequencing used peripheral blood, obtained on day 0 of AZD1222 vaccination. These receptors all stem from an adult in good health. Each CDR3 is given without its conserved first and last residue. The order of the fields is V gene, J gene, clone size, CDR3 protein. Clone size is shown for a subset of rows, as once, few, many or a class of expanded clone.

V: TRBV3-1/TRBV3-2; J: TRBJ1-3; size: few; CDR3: ASSPGPVRGTIY
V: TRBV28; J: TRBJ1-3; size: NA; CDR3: ATSRTASGNTIY
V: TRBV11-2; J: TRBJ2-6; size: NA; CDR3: ASSPGPGANVLT
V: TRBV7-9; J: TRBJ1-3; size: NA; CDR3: ASSLYSGNTIY
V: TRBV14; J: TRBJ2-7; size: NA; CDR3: ASSPGYQTY
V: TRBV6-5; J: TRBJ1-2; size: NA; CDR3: ASRKDRGDNYGYT
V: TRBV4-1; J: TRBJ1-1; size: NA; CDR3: ASSQDSAFVLF
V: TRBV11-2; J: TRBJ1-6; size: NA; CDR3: ASSLGRSSYNSPLH
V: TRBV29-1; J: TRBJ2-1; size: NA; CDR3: SVDQRGYNEQF
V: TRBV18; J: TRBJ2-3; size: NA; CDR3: ASSTGTGRTDTQY
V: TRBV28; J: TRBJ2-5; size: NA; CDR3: ASSPTGDQETQY
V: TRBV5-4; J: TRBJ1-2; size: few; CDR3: ASSPETGGIGYT
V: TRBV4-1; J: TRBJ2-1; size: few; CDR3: ASSRSAGTGWDNEQF
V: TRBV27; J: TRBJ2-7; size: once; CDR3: ASSSPGTTYEQY
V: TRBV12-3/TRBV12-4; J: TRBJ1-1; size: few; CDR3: ASSIQTDAEAF
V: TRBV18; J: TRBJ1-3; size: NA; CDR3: ASSPAQFSGNTIY
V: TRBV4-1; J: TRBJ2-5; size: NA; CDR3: ASSQDPTETQY
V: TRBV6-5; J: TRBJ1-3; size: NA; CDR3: ASSLDRVSNTIY
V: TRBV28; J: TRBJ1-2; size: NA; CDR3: ASSLPLGGLNYGYT
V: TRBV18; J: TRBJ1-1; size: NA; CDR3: ASSRTGGNTEAF
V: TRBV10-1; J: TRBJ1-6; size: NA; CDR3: ASSEYGQAPGDSPLH
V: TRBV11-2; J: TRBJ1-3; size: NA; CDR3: ASSYGTSGNTIY